The 9 T cell receptor beta chains below come from one sample, sequenced in a study of blood T cell repertoires in COVID-19. Clones were sequenced by immunoSEQ multiplex PCR, and TCRdb holds only the in-frame ones, with some missing. In the table there are hundreds of thousands of clones, around 87% of which are singletons. The material sequenced was peripheral blood. Every receptor here comes from a woman in her forties or fifties with COVID-19, enrolled during active disease.

This chain uses TRBV7-8 with TRBJ1-1; 8 positions match TRBD1. The J segment lost 4 bases and the V segment lost 5 bases, leaving 3 bases of the junction unmatched. The CDR3 runs 13 residues. Germline CDR1 reads SGHVS; CDR2 reads FQNEAQ. This chain's CDR3 is CASSPGTGTEAFF. CDR3 DNA sequence: TGTGCCAGCAGCCCCGGGACAGGCACTGAAGCTTTCTTT.

The chain couples TRBV7-2 to TRBJ1-2, with 11 bases matching TRBD1. The CDR3 has 15 amino acids. J lost 1 base, V lost 4 bases, and 2 bases had no gene match. CDR1 and CDR2 (germline): SGHTA, FQGNSA. CDR3 in amino acids: CASSSGTGGNYGYTF. CDR3 DNA sequence: TGTGCCAGCAGCTCGGGGACAGGGGGTAACTATGGCTACACCTTC.

This clone was found a few times. The V and J genes are TRBV7-9 and TRBJ2-3, with D possibly TRBD2 on 6 matching bases. There are 15 residues in the CDR3. V was clipped by 2 bases and J by 1 base, with 10 bases between them. Germline CDR1 SEHNR, CDR2 FQNEAQ (reference sequence). The CDR3 sequence is CASSLNSGGTDTQYF. CDR3 bases: TGTGCCAGCAGCTTAAATTCGGGGGGCACAGATACGCAGTATTTT.

V gene TRBV27 combines with J gene TRBJ2-7; D is unclear. The ends were cut back, 3 bases at V and 0 bases at J, with 12 bases in the middle. CDR1 is MNHEY, CDR2 SMNVEV, per germline (reference sequence). The CDR3 contains 15 residues. The CDR3 spells CASSLKSSSSYEQYF. In DNA form, the CDR3 reads TGTGCCAGCAGTTTGAAATCTTCCAGCTCCTACGAGCAGTACTTC.

The chain uses TRBV14 and TRBJ2-1, with 9 bases aligning to TRBD1. CDR3 length: 15 residues. CDR1 is SGHDN and CDR2 is FVKESK in the germline V gene. The ends lost 1 base at V and 8 bases at J; junction bases unmatched: 6. The CDR3 here is CASSQGGTGRDEQFF. The CDR3 DNA reads TGTGCCAGCAGCCAAGGCGGGACAGGGAGAGATGAGCAGTTCTTC.

V usage is TRBV15 and J usage is TRBJ2-1; 10 bases align to TRBD2. The CDR3 is 15 amino acids. Germline lookup yields CDR1 LNHNV and CDR2 YYDKDF (reference sequence). V trimming: 7 bases; J trimming: 3 bases; junction bases outside the gene matches: 6. CDR3 protein: CATTLLAGVYNEQFF. The CDR3 DNA reads as TGTGCCACCACCCTTCTAGCGGGAGTCTACAATGAGCAGTTCTTC.

The rearrangement links TRBV11-2 to TRBJ2-4, with no clear D. This CDR3 has 12 residues. Trimming took 5 bases from V and 12 from J, leaving 14 bases between them. Germline CDR1 is SGHAT and CDR2 is FQNNGV. The CDR3 nucleotides are TGTGCCAGCAGCCCCCAGCAAACGGGTCAGTACTTC. Translating gives CASSPQQTGQYF.

V and J are TRBV11-3 and TRBJ2-1; D is uncertain. Germline V lookup: CDR1 SGHNT, CDR2 YENEEA. The CDR3 extends over 15 amino acids. Trimming took off 5 bases at V and 0 bases at J, with 11 bases between the two ends. The CDR3 region has the DNA TGTGCCAGCAGCCCTCGGTCTAGCTCCTACAATGAGCAGTTCTTC. Residues: CASSPRSSSYNEQFF.

V gene TRBV18 combines with J gene TRBJ1-1, with D possibly being TRBD1 (6 bases). The CDR3 extends over 16 amino acids. Trimming pared 10 bases from V and 0 bases from J, leaving 21 bases between. Germline CDR1 is KGHSH and CDR2 is LQKENI. This CDR3 is CATKSDRQPMNTEAFF. The DNA of the CDR3 is TGTGCCACCAAATCGGACAGACAGCCTATGAACACTGAAGCTTTCTTT. Based on the CDR3 plus reference TRBV18 and TRBJ1-1, the full variable domain is NAGVMQNPRHLVRRRGQEARLRCSPMKGHSHVYWYRQLPEEGLKFMVYLQKENIIDESGMPKERFSAEFPKEGPSILRIQQVVRGDSAAYFCATKSDRQPMNTEAFFGQGTRLTVV.